This T cell receptor beta chain originates from a study of blood T cell repertoires in COVID-19. For the study at large: Donors in the United States, Italy and Spain gave samples during acute or convalescent COVID-19. T cells, B-cell-depleted T cells, or PBMCs supplied cDNA or gDNA.

In the authors' workflow: Quantification of nucleated cells was approximated via reference gene primer amplification. Repertoires were generated with immunoSEQ multiplex PCR, while TCRdb's copy carries only in-frame clones and drops some. V, J and clone size are those of that table, while D and trimming were read from the DNA. The data show about 370,000 clones, almost 90% seen once. Looked up from germline, CDR1 is MNHEY and CDR2 is SVGEGT. J gave up 8 bases and V 3 bases, and 3 bases lay outside the gene matches. The CDR3 spans 13 residues. This sequence originates from a man between 18 and 35 years old with active or convalescent COVID-19. The material sequenced was peripheral blood. The J gene is TRBJ2-1, the V gene TRBV6-2 or TRBV6-3; 8 bases fit TRBD2. CDR3 nucleotides: TGTGCCAGCAGTTATGGAGCGGGAGATGAGCAGTTCTTC. Amino acid sequence: CASSYGAGDEQFF.